Listed below are T cell receptor beta chains from one sample, sequenced in a study of cytomegalovirus exposure and HLA in healthy donors. Clones were read by immunoSEQ multiplex PCR, and TCRdb kept only the in-frame ones, dropping some. In the table there are roughly 170,000 clones, roughly 70% of which are singletons. Sequencing was carried out using PBMCs. The source is a girl aged 10-17 years in good health and CMV-seronegative. Each CDR3 is given with its conserved first and last residue. The order of the fields is CDR3 DNA, CDR3 protein, clone size, J gene, V gene, D gene. The D gene is left open where the match is weak. Clone sizes are given selectively: once, few, many, or a class where the clone is expanded.

CDR3nt: TGCGCCAGAAGCCCCGGGACAGTCCAAAACTATGGCTACACCTTC; CDR3aa: CARSPGTVQNYGYTF; abundance: few; j_gene: TRBJ1-2; v_gene: TRBV5-1; d_gene: TRBD1
CDR3nt: TGTGCCAGCAGACTAAAGGGGGCGCGTAGCTATGGCTACACCTTC; CDR3aa: CASRLKGARSYGYTF; abundance: NA; j_gene: TRBJ1-2; v_gene: TRBV7-3; d_gene: TRBD1
CDR3nt: TGCGCCAGCAGCCTGGGACAGCAACAAGAGACCCAGTACTTC; CDR3aa: CASSLGQQQETQYF; abundance: NA; j_gene: TRBJ2-5; v_gene: TRBV4-1; d_gene: TRBD1
CDR3nt: TGTGCCAGCAGCAGAGCGAGCGGGGGGCAGGGGGAGACCCAGTACTTC; CDR3aa: CASSRASGGQGETQYF; abundance: NA; j_gene: TRBJ2-5; v_gene: TRBV11-2; d_gene: TRBD2
CDR3nt: TGTGCCAGCATCAGCGTCGCCCGGGGTGAGCAGTTCTTC; CDR3aa: CASISVARGEQFF; abundance: NA; j_gene: TRBJ2-1; v_gene: TRBV6-5; d_gene: NA
CDR3nt: TGTGCCAGCAGTGACAGGGTAGAGGACACTGAAGCTTTCTTT; CDR3aa: CASSDRVEDTEAFF; abundance: NA; j_gene: TRBJ1-1; v_gene: TRBV2; d_gene: NA
CDR3nt: TGTGCCAGCAGCTTGGGGACAGGGGACACTGAAGCTTTCTTT; CDR3aa: CASSLGTGDTEAFF; abundance: NA; j_gene: TRBJ1-1; v_gene: TRBV5-6; d_gene: TRBD1
CDR3nt: TGTGCCAGCAGTGGCAGGGGGCTAGCTGGGGCCAACGTCCTGACTTTC; CDR3aa: CASSGRGLAGANVLTF; abundance: NA; j_gene: TRBJ2-6; v_gene: TRBV25-1; d_gene: TRBD1
CDR3nt: TGTGCCAGCAGCTTGGGAGCGGGGGACTACAATGAGCAGTTCTTC; CDR3aa: CASSLGAGDYNEQFF; abundance: NA; j_gene: TRBJ2-1; v_gene: TRBV5-4; d_gene: TRBD2
CDR3nt: TGCGCCAGCGGGGGACAGAACGGTAACTATGGCTACACCTTC; CDR3aa: CASGGQNGNYGYTF; abundance: NA; j_gene: TRBJ1-2; v_gene: TRBV5-1; d_gene: TRBD1
CDR3nt: TGTGCCAGTAGTAGCGTTCCCGGGGGTACTGAAGCTTTCTTT; CDR3aa: CASSSVPGGTEAFF; abundance: NA; j_gene: TRBJ1-1; v_gene: TRBV19; d_gene: NA
CDR3nt: TGTGCCAGCAGCCCAACGGGTGCCACCTACGAGCAGTACTTC; CDR3aa: CASSPTGATYEQYF; abundance: few; j_gene: TRBJ2-7; v_gene: TRBV14; d_gene: NA
CDR3nt: TGTGCCATCAGTGGGAATAGCCTAGAAGCTTTCTTT; CDR3aa: CAISGNSLEAFF; abundance: once; j_gene: TRBJ1-1; v_gene: TRBV10-3; d_gene: NA
CDR3nt: TGTGCCAGCAGTTACCTAGCGGGGGCGCCTGGGAATGAGCAGTTCTTC; CDR3aa: CASSYLAGAPGNEQFF; abundance: NA; j_gene: TRBJ2-1; v_gene: TRBV6-5; d_gene: TRBD2
CDR3nt: TGTGCCAGCATCTACAGGGTCGGTTGGGTGAACACTGAAGCTTTCTTT; CDR3aa: CASIYRVGWVNTEAFF; abundance: NA; j_gene: TRBJ1-1; v_gene: TRBV6-6; d_gene: NA
CDR3nt: TGTGCCAGTAGTGGGCCGGGACACACGTCCTACGAGCAGTACTTC; CDR3aa: CASSGPGHTSYEQYF; abundance: few; j_gene: TRBJ2-7; v_gene: TRBV19; d_gene: NA
CDR3nt: TGTGCCAGCAGCCCCGGACAGAACGAGCAGTACTTC; CDR3aa: CASSPGQNEQYF; abundance: NA; j_gene: TRBJ2-7; v_gene: TRBV7-2; d_gene: NA
CDR3nt: TGTGCCAGCAGTTACTCTAGCCCCACAGATACGCAGTATTTT; CDR3aa: CASSYSSPTDTQYF; abundance: NA; j_gene: TRBJ2-3; v_gene: TRBV6-5; d_gene: NA